This T cell receptor (beta chain) was captured by sequencing in a study of cytomegalovirus exposure and HLA in healthy donors (dated by TCRdb to 2016 to 2017). Describing the broader study: In an earlier analysis of 450 to 750 of the donors, about 260 Gb of sequence data and 95 million to 130 million unique TCR beta sequences from 180 million or so T cells were reported. An earlier analysis of several hundred of the donors applied high-throughput TCR beta sequencing to assess whether each TCR beta V gene segment acted as functional or pseudogenic. The later analysis used no new phenotypic data to find candidate immune exposures, relying instead on TCR beta sequences and their occurrence across donors. Four to six DR-DQ haplotypes were handled as single units for association and clustering because linkage in the cohort was strong. Class I and class II HLA loci were covered by the typing at four-digit resolution. The study was designed to test whether signatures of past pathogen exposure could be identified by cataloging public T cell receptors. To study patterns of TCR occurrence, a later analysis re-analyzed previously published TCR beta repertoires from 500 to 850 donors and added high-resolution HLA genotyping. Besides the first cohort of roughly 640 subjects, a separate validation cohort made up of over 95 different subjects was used. The T cell repertoires of about 700 subjects were profiled by immunosequencing and related to cytomegalovirus serostatus. All discovery cohort repertoires had been generated using a single sequencing platform. Typing coverage varied by locus: roughly 620-640 donors for A, B, C, DRB1 and DQB1; roughly 520 for DQA1; approximately 570 for DPA1; approximately 490 for DPB1. Among a few hundred genotyped donors of the cohort, an average of approximately 240,000 unique TCR beta nucleotide sequences were sequenced per donor, around a sixth of them non-productive. Genome-wide SNP genotypes for about 60% of the roughly 670 donors were used in a later genetic analysis, which treated that subset as a discovery cohort. The study combined high-throughput TCR immunosequencing, statistical association of individual TCRs with disease status, and machine learning to predict cytomegalovirus infection status. The genetic ancestry cluster associated with self-reported Caucasian donors included about 84% of the roughly 390 genotyped donors. Donor age, sex, ethnicity and CMV serostatus were collected together with the repertoire data. About 300 gigabases of sequencing data and approximately 92 million unique TCR sequences made up an early release that covered around 640 HLA-typed donors.

To note about this clone: Its antigen remains unidentified. Per-nucleotide qualities are absent, and no much larger clonotype sits a single base away.

Study-level results and caveats: Roughly uniform sequencing depth across donors was assumed in presence/absence analyses, although this assumption may not hold. Linkage disequilibrium might explain the correlated functional status among segregating V segments, but an unknown experimental factor could not be excluded. Because HLA typing was missing for some donors at each locus, association tests included only the typed subset. At a false discovery rate of 0.05, a later analysis linked roughly 17,000 TCR beta sequences to specific HLA alleles. In a later analysis, HLA-associated TCR beta chains showed more clonal expansion and lower generation probabilities than non-associated chains that were equally common. A later analysis found that TCR association rates varied across HLA loci, with DRB1 alleles showing the most associated TCRs and HLA-C alleles the fewest. Compared with the roughly 670-donor mean, donors in an Asian-associated ancestry cluster had fewer N-insertions in productive TCRs, according to a later genetic analysis. Some IMGT-functional V segments, including TRBV6-2 and TRBV6-3, could not be distinguished by the 87-base-pair reads and were therefore excluded. An earlier analysis of approximately 590 of the donors showed that most TCR beta V segments appeared in productive rearrangements either about 90% or about 30% of the time, which broadly matched IMGT annotations. When HLA alleles, especially DR and DQ, strongly co-occurred, attributing TCR associations to individual alleles was difficult. Only TCR beta chains were sequenced in this cohort, and the absence of alpha or paired-chain data limited detectable features. Several of the top co-occurrence clusters appeared to be linked to parvovirus B19, influenza, CMV and Epstein-Barr virus, according to a later analysis. The authors suggested that the approach could potentially be generalized to other disease states and immunological phenotypes. CMV serostatus was the only immune exposure information available for the cohort. The study gave a list of about 160 TCR beta chains associated with cytomegalovirus. Most TCR sequences were seen in very few donors, while some public TCRs were found in many individuals. According to a later analysis, most CMV-associated TCR beta chains appeared to be HLA-restricted, and the HLA associations seemed to be driven largely by CMV exposure. Some 15 rarely observed V segments, including chromosome 9 orphons, were excluded from the earlier analysis of several hundred of the donors because counts were too low. A further reported finding was that TCR beta sequences accurately predicted the HLA-A and HLA-B alleles for most subjects in the first cohort. A cluster of highly shared sequence variants was judged likely to be a technical artifact of the sequencing pipeline. In vitro tests confirmed that a few of the cytomegalovirus-associated TCR beta chains recognize cytomegalovirus antigens. The classifier was reported to diagnose cytomegalovirus status with high specificity and sensitivity in both the original cohort and the validation cohort. An association between a missense DCLRE1C variant and V-gene and J-gene trimming of TCR beta chains was found in a later genetic analysis and replicated in an independent cohort.

Receptor amplification or capture employed the immunoSEQ multiplex PCR assay. The multiplex PCR relied on a mix of 60 forward primers for TCR Vbeta segments and 13 reverse primers for TCR Jbeta segments. Amplification of the CDR3 region of rearranged TCR beta genes was performed with a multiplex PCR assay on genomic DNA. On the Illumina HiSeq System, the amplified TCR beta libraries were sequenced as 87-base-pair reads. As for the original processing: In a later analysis, tens of millions of unique TCR beta chains were counted across the 500 to 700 repertoires, and roughly 11 million of these chains were shared by at least two donors. Raw reads were error-corrected and collapsed into unique sequences with a nearest-neighbor algorithm that merged closely related sequences to remove PCR and sequencing errors. To assign V, D and J gene segments, CDR3 sequences were aligned to IMGT reference sequences. For a sequence to be retained, a match of at least six nucleotides to both a V gene segment and a J gene segment was required. Rearrangements were classified as productive when the CDR3 lacked stop codons and remained in frame with V and J, and all other rearrangements were classified as non-productive. Following IMGT convention, CDR3 was defined as the stretch from the second conserved V-encoded cysteine up to the conserved J-encoded phenylalanine. The earlier analysis of about 560 of the donors excluded any sequence lacking an unambiguous match to a single V gene segment. In an earlier analysis of approximately 500 of the donors, a V segment was called functional when productive rearrangements were above 56.7%, and segregating when the standard deviation between donors exceeded 5%. A statistical classification framework was built to diagnose cytomegalovirus status from the catalog of TCR beta chain sequences. V and J gene assignment, in a later analysis, came from comparing TCR nucleotide sequences with IMGT/GENE-DB human TR gene sequences. A later analysis assigned CDR3 sequences and most-parsimonious VDJ recombination scenarios with the TCRdist pipeline. A later analysis defined each TCR beta chain by its CDR3 amino acid sequence plus V-gene family, and excluded reads lacking a unique V-gene family. A later analysis removed 592 highly shared, low-generation-probability nucleotide sequences to deal with suspected cross-contamination and a sequencing artifact. In a later analysis, a clonal expansion index for each public chain was calculated from normalized within-repertoire ranks of inferred template counts. A later analysis computed generation probabilities with a VDJ recombination model fitted to out-of-frame rearrangements, and checked the results against IGoR. In a later analysis, TCR-TCR, TCR-HLA and TCR-CMV co-occurrence was scored with hypergeometric tests, and a repertoire-size bias correction was applied to TCR pairs. In a later analysis, false discovery rates were estimated by permuting HLA or CMV assignments 20 times. In a later analysis, co-occurring TCRs were grouped with DBSCAN, and TCRdist sequence similarity was added when clustering was performed within HLA-allele-positive subsets. Repertoires with fewer than 30,000 or more than 120,000 public chains, plus five repertoires with anomalous nucleotide sharing, were excluded from co-occurrence clustering. In TCRdb, the immuneACCESS table is reduced to in-frame sequences with V and J assigned. These tables do not hold every clone; where another copy was compared, an unresolved V gene accounts for under half, and the others remain unexplained. V and J calls and clone size are as listed in that table; D and trimming were resolved from the DNA. The sample includes fewer than 130,000 clones, with nearly 80% observed a single time. Roughly 1.3% of the sample goes to the ten largest clones.

The cohort consisted of hundreds of healthy bone marrow donors. At the time of sampling, every cohort member was nominally healthy, though immune exposures that went unrecorded were likely present. The donor tested CMV seronegative, placing the donor among the 350 to 400 seronegative members of the cohort. Every donor gave a peripheral blood sample, and the peripheral blood mononuclear cells from that sample were used for TCR beta sequencing. Genomic DNA was extracted from the blood cell samples with the Qiagen DNeasy Blood Extraction Kit. Trimming takes 0 bases from V and 2 bases from J, and the germline ends sit 4 bases apart. Per the germline V gene, ENHRY is the CDR1 and SYGVKD is the CDR2. The CDR3 goes from the cysteine to the phenylalanine over 13 residues. The kept DNA is CDR3 alone, 39 bases in frame from the first base.

Sequencing was performed on PBMCs. The TCR originated in a woman in her twenties or thirties in good health and CMV-seronegative. In this chain, TRBV10-3 is recombined with TRBJ1-2, with an unclear D gene assignment. The DNA sequence follows: TGTGCCATCAGTGAGTCCAGGAACTATGGCTACACCTTC. Translated, it gives CAISESRNYGYTF.